Each of the 2 T cell receptor beta chains below was sequenced from the same sample in a study of T-cell memory formation after mild COVID-19. TCRdb passed the 5' RACE reads through MiXCR, listing each CDR3 protein once. Found here are roughly 340,000 distinct CDR3 sequences, approximately 22% of them singletons; the top ten hold approximately 22%. Sequencing was done on a sample of PBMCs or a T cell subset sorted from them (not recorded which). The source is a young man who had mild COVID-19 (a few samples of this study predate the infection). Cell type and time point are not known.

This clonotype was found a few times. The genes are TRBV7-9 and TRBJ2-1; 10 bases fit TRBD2. The CDR3 has 16 amino acids. V was clipped by 2 bases and J by 4 bases; unmatched bases: 5. Germline values: CDR1 SEHNR, CDR2 FQNEAQ (reference sequence). CDR3 in amino acids: CASSLLAGALYNEQFF. The CDR3 coding sequence is TGTGCCAGCAGCTTACTAGCGGGGGCTTTATACAATGAGCAGTTCTTC.

This chain uses TRBV29-1 with TRBJ2-5, with 10 nucleotides matching TRBD1. This CDR3 is 14 amino acids long. CDR1 is SQVTM and CDR2 is ANQGSEA in the germline V gene. Trimming cost V 6 bases and J 7 bases; bases outside gene matches: 11. CDR3 DNA sequence: TGCAGCGTCAAAGAGGGACAGGGGAGTGTGACCCAGTACTTC. Translating it yields CSVKEGQGSVTQYF.